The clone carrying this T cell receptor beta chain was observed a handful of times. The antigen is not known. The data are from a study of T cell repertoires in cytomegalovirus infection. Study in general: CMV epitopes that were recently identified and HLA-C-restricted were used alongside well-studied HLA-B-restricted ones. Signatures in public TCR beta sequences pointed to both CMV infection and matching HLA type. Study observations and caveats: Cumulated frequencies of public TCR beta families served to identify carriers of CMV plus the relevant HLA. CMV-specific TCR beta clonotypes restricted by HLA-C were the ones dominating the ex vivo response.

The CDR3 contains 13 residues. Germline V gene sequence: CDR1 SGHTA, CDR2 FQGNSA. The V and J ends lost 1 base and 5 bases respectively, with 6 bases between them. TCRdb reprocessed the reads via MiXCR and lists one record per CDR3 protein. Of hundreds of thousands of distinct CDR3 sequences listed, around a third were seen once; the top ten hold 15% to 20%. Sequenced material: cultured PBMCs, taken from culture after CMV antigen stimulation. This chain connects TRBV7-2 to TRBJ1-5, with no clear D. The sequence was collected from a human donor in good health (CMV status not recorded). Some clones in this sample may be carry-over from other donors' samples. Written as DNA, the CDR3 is TGTGCCAGCAGCTTAGAACCTCATCAGCCCCAGCATTTT. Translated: CASSLEPHQPQHF.